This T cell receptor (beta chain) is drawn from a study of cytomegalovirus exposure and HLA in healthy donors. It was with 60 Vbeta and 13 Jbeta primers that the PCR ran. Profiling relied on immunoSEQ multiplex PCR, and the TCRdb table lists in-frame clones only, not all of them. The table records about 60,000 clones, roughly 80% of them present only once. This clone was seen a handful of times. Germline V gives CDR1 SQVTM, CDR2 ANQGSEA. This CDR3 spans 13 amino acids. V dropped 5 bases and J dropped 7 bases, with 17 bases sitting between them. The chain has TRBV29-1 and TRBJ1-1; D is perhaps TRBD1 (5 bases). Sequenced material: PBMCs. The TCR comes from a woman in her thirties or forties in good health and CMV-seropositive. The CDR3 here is CSVRLGGLGEAFF. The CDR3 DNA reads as TGCAGCGTTCGGTTGGGGGGTTTGGGTGAAGCTTTCTTT.